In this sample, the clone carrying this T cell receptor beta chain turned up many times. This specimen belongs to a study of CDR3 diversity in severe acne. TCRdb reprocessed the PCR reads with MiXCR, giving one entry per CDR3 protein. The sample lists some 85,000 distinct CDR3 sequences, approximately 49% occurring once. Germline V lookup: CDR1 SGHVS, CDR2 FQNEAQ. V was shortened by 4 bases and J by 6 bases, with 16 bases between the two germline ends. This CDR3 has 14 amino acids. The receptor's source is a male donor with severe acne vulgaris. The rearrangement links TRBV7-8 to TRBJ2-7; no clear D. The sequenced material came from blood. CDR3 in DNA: TGTGCCAGCAGCTCTATTAAGGGAAGAGGCGAGCAGTACTTC. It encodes CASSSIKGRGEQYF.